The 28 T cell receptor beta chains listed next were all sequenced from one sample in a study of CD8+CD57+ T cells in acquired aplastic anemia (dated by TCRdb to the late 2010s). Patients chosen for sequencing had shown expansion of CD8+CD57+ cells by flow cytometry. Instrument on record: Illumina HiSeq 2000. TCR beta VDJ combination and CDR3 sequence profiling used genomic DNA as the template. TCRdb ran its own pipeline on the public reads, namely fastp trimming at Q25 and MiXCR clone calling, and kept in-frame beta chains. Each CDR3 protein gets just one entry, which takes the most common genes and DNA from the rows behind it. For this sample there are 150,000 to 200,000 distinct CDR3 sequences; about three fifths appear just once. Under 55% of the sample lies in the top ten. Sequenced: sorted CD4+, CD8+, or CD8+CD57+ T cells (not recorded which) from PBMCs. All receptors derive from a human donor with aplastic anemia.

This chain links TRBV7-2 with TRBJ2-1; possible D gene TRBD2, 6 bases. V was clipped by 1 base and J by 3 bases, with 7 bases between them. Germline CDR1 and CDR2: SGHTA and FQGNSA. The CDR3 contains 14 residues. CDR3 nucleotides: TGTGCCAGCAGCTTAGGGCGGGGCTACAATGAGCAGTTCTTC. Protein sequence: CASSLGRGYNEQFF.

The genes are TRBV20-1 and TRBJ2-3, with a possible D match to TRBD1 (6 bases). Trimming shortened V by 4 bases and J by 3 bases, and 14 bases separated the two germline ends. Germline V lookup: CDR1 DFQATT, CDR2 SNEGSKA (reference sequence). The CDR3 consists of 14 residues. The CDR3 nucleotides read TGCAGTGCTACTCCCGGAAGGGGGACAGATACGCAGTATTTT. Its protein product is CSATPGRGTDTQYF.

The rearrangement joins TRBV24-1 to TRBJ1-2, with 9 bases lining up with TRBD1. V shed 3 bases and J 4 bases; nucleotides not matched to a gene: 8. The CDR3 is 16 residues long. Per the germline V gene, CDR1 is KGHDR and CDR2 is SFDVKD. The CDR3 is CATSDTGQGSSYGYTF. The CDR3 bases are TGTGCCACCAGTGATACCGGACAGGGGTCCTCCTATGGCTACACCTTC.

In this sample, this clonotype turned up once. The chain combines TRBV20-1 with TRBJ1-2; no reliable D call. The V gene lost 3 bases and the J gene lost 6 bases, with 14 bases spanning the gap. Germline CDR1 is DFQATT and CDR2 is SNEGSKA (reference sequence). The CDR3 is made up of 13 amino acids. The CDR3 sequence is CSARLEGSNGYTF. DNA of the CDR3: TGCAGTGCTAGGCTCGAGGGAAGCAATGGCTACACCTTC.

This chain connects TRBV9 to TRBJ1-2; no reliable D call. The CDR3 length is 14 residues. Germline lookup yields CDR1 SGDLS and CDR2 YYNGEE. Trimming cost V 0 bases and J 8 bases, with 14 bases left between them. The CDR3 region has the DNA TGTGCCAGCAGCGTAGGAAATAACCTCTTGGGCTACACCTTC. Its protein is CASSVGNNLLGYTF.

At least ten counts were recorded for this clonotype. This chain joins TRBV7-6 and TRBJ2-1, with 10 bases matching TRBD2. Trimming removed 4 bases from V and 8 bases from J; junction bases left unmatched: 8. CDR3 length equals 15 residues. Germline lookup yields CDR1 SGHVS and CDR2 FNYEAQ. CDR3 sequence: CASSWSGGALDEQFF. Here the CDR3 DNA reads TGTGCCAGCAGCTGGAGCGGGGGGGCGTTGGATGAGCAGTTCTTC.

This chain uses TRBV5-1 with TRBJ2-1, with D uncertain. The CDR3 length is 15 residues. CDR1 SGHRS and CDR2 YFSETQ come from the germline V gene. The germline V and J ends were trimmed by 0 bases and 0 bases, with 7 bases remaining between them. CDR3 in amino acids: CASSLVDGSYNEQFF. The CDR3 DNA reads TGCGCCAGCAGCTTGGTGGACGGCTCCTACAATGAGCAGTTCTTC.

This CDR3 is CASSFRRVGTEAFF. The CDR3 coding sequence is TGTGCCAGCAGCTTCCGGAGGGTGGGCACTGAAGCTTTCTTT. The chain is built from TRBV7-8 and TRBJ1-1, with D hard to call. The CDR3 length is 14 residues. V dropped 3 bases and J dropped 4 bases, with 12 bases sitting between them. In germline, CDR1 is SGHVS, CDR2 FQNEAQ.

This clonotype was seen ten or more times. The CDR3 protein is CASRAGTVGGSTEAFF. The DNA of the CDR3 is TGTGCCAGCCGTGCCGGGACAGTTGGGGGTAGCACTGAAGCTTTCTTT. This sequence joins TRBV7-8 and TRBJ1-1, with TRBD1 matching 7 bases. Germline trimming cut 8 bases from V and 4 bases from J; bases unmatched to any gene: 16. The CDR3 is 16 residues long. Germline assignment: CDR1 SGHVS and CDR2 FQNEAQ.

CDR3 in amino acids: CASSSDSANSPLHF. As DNA, the CDR3 is TGTGCCAGCAGCTCTGACAGTGCGAATTCACCCCTCCACTTT. The chain joins TRBV2 to TRBJ1-6; D is possibly TRBD1 (5 bases). CDR1 and CDR2 from the germline V gene are SNHLY and FYNNEI. Trimming took off 6 bases at V and 7 bases at J, with 13 bases between the two ends. This CDR3 is 14 amino acids long. The whole variable domain, remainder taken from reference TRBV2 and TRBJ1-6, is EPEVTQTPSHQVTQMGQEVILRCVPISNHLYFYWYRQILGQKVEFLVSFYNNEISEKSEIFDDQFSVERPDGSNFTLKIRSTKLEDSAMYFCASSSDSANSPLHFGNGTRLTVT.

The CDR3 loop is CSAIQQEENTEAFF. In nucleotides, the CDR3 is TGCAGTGCTATACAACAGGAAGAGAACACTGAAGCTTTCTTT. The chain recombines TRBV20-1 with TRBJ1-1; D may be TRBD1 (5 bases). V lost 4 bases to trimming and J lost 1 base, with 13 bases between them. The CDR3 spans 14 residues. Per germline, CDR1 DFQATT and CDR2 SNEGSKA (reference sequence).

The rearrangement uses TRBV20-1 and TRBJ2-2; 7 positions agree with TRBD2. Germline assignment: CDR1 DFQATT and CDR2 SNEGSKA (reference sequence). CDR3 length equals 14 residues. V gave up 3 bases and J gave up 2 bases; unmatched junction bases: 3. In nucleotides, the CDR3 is TGCAGTGCTAGTCAGCGGGGAAACACCGGGGAGCTGTTTTTT. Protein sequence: CSASQRGNTGELFF.

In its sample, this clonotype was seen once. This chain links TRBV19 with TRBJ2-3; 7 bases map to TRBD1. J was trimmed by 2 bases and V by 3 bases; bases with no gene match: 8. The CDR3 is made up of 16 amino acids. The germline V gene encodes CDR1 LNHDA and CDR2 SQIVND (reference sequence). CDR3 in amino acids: CASSMGTVLATDTQYF. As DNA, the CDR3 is TGTGCCAGTAGTATGGGGACAGTCTTAGCCACAGATACGCAGTATTTT.

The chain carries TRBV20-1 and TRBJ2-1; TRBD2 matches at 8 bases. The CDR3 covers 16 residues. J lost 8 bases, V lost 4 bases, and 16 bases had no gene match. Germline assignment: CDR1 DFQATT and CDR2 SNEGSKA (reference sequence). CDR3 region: CSATPRGAGVLDEQFF. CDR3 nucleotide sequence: TGCAGTGCTACCCCTCGAGGAGCGGGAGTACTGGATGAGCAGTTCTTC.

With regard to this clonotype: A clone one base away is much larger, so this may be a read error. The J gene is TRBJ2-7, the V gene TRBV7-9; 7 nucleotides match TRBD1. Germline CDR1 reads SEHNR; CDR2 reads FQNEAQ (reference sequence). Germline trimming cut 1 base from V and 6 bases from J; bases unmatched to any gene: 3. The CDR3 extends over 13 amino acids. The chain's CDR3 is CASSLGRGSEQYF. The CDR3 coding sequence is TGTGCCAGCAGCTTAGGCAGGGGGAGCGAGCAGTACTTC.

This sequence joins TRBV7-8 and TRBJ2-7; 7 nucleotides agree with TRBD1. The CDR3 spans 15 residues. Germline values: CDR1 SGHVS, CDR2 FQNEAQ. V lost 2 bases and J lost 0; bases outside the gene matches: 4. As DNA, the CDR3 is TGTGCCAGCAGCTTAACGGGACAGCGCTCCTACGAGCAGTACTTC. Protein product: CASSLTGQRSYEQYF.

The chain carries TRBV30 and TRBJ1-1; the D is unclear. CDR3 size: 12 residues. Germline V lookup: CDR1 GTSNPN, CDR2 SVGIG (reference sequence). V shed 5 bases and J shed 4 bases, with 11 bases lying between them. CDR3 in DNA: TGTGCCTGGGCCGCGGGGTTCACTGAAGCTTTCTTT. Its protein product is CAWAAGFTEAFF.

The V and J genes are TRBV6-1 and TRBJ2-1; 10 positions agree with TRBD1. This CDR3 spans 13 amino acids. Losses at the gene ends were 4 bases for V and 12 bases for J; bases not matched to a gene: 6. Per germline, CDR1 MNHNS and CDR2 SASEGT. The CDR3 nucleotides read TGTGCCAGCAGTGCCGGGACAGGGGCGATGCAGTTCTTC. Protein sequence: CASSAGTGAMQFF.

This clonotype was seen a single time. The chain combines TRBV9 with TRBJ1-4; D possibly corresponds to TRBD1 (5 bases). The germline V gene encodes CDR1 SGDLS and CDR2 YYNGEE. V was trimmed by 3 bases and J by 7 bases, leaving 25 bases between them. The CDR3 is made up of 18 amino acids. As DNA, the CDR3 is TGTGCCAGCAGCGCCTCGCCCGGGGGACGTCCGTCGGGTGAAAAACTGTTTTTT. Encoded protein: CASSASPGGRPSGEKLFF.

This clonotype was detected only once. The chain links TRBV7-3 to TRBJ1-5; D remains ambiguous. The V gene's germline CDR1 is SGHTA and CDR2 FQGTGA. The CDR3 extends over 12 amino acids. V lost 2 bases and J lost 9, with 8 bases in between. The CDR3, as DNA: TGTGCCAGCAGCTTACACGGATCGCCCCAGCATTTT. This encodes CASSLHGSPQHF.

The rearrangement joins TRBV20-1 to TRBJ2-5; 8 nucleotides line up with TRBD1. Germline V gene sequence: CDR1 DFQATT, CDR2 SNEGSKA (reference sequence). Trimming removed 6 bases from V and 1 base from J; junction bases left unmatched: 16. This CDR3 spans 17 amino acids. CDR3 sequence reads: CSALVTGAPTFQETQYF. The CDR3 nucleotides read TGCAGTGCCTTAGTGACAGGGGCCCCTACCTTCCAAGAGACCCAGTACTTC.

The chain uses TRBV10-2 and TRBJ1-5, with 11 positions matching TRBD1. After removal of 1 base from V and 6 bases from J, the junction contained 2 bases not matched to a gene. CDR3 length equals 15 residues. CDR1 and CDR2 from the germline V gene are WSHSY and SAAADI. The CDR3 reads CASSEWTGGGQPQHF. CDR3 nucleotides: TGCGCCAGCAGTGAGTGGACAGGGGGCGGTCAGCCCCAGCATTTT.

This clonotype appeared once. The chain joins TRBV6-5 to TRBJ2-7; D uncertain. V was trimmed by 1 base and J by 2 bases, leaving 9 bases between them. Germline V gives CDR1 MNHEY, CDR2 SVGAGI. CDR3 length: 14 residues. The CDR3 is CASSYLDEPYEQYF. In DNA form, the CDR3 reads TGTGCCAGCAGTTACTTGGACGAGCCCTACGAGCAGTACTTC.

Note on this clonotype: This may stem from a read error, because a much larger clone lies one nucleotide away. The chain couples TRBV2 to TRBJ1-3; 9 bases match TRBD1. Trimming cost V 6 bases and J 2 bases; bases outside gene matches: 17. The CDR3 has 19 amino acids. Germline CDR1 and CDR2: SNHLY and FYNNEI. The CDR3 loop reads CASRGRTGQGFIAGNTIYF. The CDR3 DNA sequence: TGTGCCAGCAGGGGAAGGACGGGACAGGGTTTTATAGCTGGAAACACCATATATTTT. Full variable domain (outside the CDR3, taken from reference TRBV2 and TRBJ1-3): EPEVTQTPSHQVTQMGQEVILRCVPISNHLYFYWYRQILGQKVEFLVSFYNNEISEKSEIFDDQFSVERPDGSNFTLKIRSTKLEDSAMYFCASRGRTGQGFIAGNTIYFGEGSWLTVV.

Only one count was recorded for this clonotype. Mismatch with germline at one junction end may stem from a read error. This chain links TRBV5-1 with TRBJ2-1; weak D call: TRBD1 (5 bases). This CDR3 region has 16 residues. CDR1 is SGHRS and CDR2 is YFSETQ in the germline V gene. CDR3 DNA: TGCACCAGCAGCCGACGACAGACTTGGTCCTACAATGAGCAGCTCTTC. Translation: CTSSRRQTWSYNEQLF.

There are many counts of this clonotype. CDR3 sequence (DNA): TGTGCCAGCAGTGACCCACAAGGAGATACGCAGTATTTT. Translation gives CASSDPQGDTQYF. The V call is TRBV6-1, the J call TRBJ2-3; D unresolved. Trimming left V 3 bases short and J 5 bases short, with 9 bases between. The germline CDR1 and CDR2 sequences are MNHNS and SASEGT. The CDR3 runs to 13 residues.

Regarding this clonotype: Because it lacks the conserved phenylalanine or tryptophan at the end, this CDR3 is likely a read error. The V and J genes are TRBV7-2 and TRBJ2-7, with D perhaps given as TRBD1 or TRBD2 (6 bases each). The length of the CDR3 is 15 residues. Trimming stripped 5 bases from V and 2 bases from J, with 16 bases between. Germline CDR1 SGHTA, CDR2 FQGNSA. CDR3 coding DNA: TGTGCCAGCAGCCCCCCCGGGGGCAGTACCTACGAGCAGTACCTC. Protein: CASSPPGGSTYEQYL.

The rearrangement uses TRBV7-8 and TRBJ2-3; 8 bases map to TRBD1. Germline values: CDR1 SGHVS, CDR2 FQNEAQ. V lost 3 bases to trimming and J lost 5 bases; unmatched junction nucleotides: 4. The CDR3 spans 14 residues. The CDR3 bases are TGTGCCAGCAGCTTCGTGACAGGGGAAGATACGCAGTATTTT. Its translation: CASSFVTGEDTQYF.